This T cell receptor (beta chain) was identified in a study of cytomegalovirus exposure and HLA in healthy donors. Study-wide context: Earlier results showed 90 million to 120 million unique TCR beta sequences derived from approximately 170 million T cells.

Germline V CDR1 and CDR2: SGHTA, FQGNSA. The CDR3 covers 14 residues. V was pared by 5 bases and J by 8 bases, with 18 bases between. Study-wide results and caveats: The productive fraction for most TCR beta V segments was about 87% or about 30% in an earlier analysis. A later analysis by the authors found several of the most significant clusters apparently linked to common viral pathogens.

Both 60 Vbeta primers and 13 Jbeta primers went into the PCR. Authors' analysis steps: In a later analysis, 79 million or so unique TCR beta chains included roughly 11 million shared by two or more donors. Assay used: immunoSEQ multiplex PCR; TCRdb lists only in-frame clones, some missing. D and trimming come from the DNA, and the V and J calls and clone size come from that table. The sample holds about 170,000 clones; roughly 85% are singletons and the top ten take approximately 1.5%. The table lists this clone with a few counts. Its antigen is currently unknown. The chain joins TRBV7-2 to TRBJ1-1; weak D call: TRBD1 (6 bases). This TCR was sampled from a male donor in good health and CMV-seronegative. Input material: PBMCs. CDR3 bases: TGTGCCAGCAGCCGGCAGGCGGGGGGCATGGAAGCTTTCTTT. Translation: CASSRQAGGMEAFF. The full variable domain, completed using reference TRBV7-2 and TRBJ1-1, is GAGVSQSPSNKVTEKGKDVELRCDPISGHTALYWYRQSLGQGLEFLIYFQGNSAPDKSGLPSDRFSAERTGGSVSTLTIQRTQQEDSAVYLCASSRQAGGMEAFFGQGTRLTVV.